This TCR beta chain came from a study of cytomegalovirus exposure and HLA in healthy donors. PCR used 60 Vbeta primers and 13 Jbeta primers. Assay: immunoSEQ multiplex PCR; the TCRdb copy retains only in-frame clones and omits some. Counted here are roughly 140,000 clones, just over 70% occurring once; the ten biggest clones make up 1.5% to 2%. A single count supports this clone. The target antigen is unknown. Study-wide results and limits: HLA alleles showed associations with roughly 17,000 TCR beta sequences in a later analysis, at a 0.05 false discovery rate. As was reported, the classifier diagnosed cytomegalovirus status with high specificity and sensitivity.

V was trimmed by 2 bases and J by 4 bases, leaving 8 bases between them. There are 13 residues in the CDR3. CDR1 and CDR2 (germline): MNHEY, SVGAGI. The rearrangement joins TRBV6-5 to TRBJ1-2; tentative D call: TRBD1 (6 bases). This sequence was found in a woman aged 25 to 39 in good health and CMV-seronegative. Sequenced input: PBMCs. The CDR3 here is CASSYRTVYGYTF. DNA of the CDR3: TGTGCCAGCAGTTACCGGACAGTCTATGGCTACACCTTC.